This T cell receptor beta chain is from a study of CD8 T cells in Susac syndrome. An input of roughly 0.5 to 1 ug of RNA was subjected to reverse transcription using random hexamers. TCRdb called the immunoSEQ multiplex PCR reads again in MiXCR, with one record for every CDR3 protein. The sample gives 150,000 to 250,000 distinct CDR3 sequences, roughly 96% of which show up once; just under 0.095% is in the top ten. Deletions cut 0 bases from V and 6 bases from J, with 15 bases between. The CDR3 sequence is 15 residues long. The V gene's germline CDR1 is DFQATT and CDR2 SNEGSKA (reference sequence). This clonotype was sampled from a human donor with multiple sclerosis. The chain is built from TRBV20-1 and TRBJ1-5; TRBD1 might be the D (6 bases). Sequences were obtained from CD4+ T cells from PBMCs. The CDR3 region is CSARDRQGRVQPQHF. DNA of the CDR3: TGCAGTGCTAGAGACCGGCAGGGGAGGGTTCAGCCCCAGCATTTT.